This T cell receptor (beta chain) was documented in a study of T cell responses to AZD1222 COVID-19 vaccine. Comment on this clone: Its antigen is not known.

Libraries were prepared by immunoSEQ multiplex PCR; TCRdb keeps only in-frame clonotypes and omits some of them. The table includes approximately 160,000 clones, approximately 90% detected once. The study, taken as a whole, reports: Clonal diversity was possibly underestimated; the donors were predominantly white British and more often female.

This CDR3 has 16 amino acids. The germline CDR1 and CDR2 sequences are DFQATT and SNEGSKA (reference sequence). With V trimmed by 3 bases and J by 2 bases, 11 bases remained unmatched. V usage is TRBV20-1 and J usage is TRBJ2-3; 7 nucleotides line up with TRBD2. This clonotype originated in an adult in good health. The material sequenced was peripheral blood, taken on day 0 of AZD1222 vaccination. CDR3 amino acids: CSASGDGGSVTDTQYF. In DNA form, the CDR3 reads TGCAGTGCTAGTGGCGACGGCGGGAGTGTCACAGATACGCAGTATTTT.